The 24 T cell receptor beta chains in this list originate from one sample, sequenced in a study of T cell repertoires in cytomegalovirus infection. The antigens of these receptors remain unknown. TCRdb independently ran MiXCR on the reads; one entry per CDR3 protein. The sample yields 570,000 or so distinct CDR3 sequences, roughly 42% seen once. Here the sequenced sample was cultured PBMCs, taken from culture after CMV antigen stimulation. These receptor sequences come from a human donor in good health (CMV status not recorded). Some clones in this sample may be carry-over from other donors' samples.

V and J are TRBV7-9 and TRBJ2-4, with TRBD1 as a possible D gene (6 bases). V lost 3 bases, J lost 1 base, and 19 bases lay in between. This CDR3 contains 18 residues. Germline values: CDR1 SEHNR, CDR2 FQNEAQ (reference sequence). The CDR3 coding sequence is TGTGCCAGCAGCTTGGGGCCCCCCACAGGGTCTGCCAAAAACATTCAGTACTTC. It is translated as CASSLGPPTGSAKNIQYF.

The chain carries TRBV18 and TRBJ2-7; 9 nucleotides match TRBD1. J gave up 6 bases and V 4 bases, and 7 bases lay outside the gene matches. The CDR3 extends over 14 amino acids. Per germline, CDR1 KGHSH and CDR2 LQKENI. This chain's CDR3 is CASSQGQGAGEQYF. As DNA, the CDR3 is TGTGCCAGCTCACAGGGACAGGGCGCCGGCGAGCAGTACTTC. Looking up the rest from reference TRBV18 and TRBJ2-7 gives the full variable domain: NAGVMQNPRHLVRRRGQEARLRCSPMKGHSHVYWYRQLPEEGLKFMVYLQKENIIDESGMPKERFSAEFPKEGPSILRIQQVVRGDSAAYFCASSQGQGAGEQYFGPGTRLTVT.

The chain links TRBV5-6 to TRBJ2-7; D is ambiguous. The germline V and J ends were trimmed by 0 bases and 4 bases, with 11 bases remaining between them. Germline V gene sequence: CDR1 SGHDT, CDR2 YYEEEE. The CDR3 extends over 14 amino acids. CDR3 in amino acids: CASSLGDEPYEQYF. CDR3 DNA: TGTGCCAGCAGCTTGGGTGACGAACCATACGAGCAGTACTTC.

This rearrangement joins TRBV12-3 or TRBV12-4 to TRBJ2-7; 7 nucleotides agree with TRBD2. Trimming cost V 8 bases and J 6 bases; bases outside gene matches: 10. The CDR3 is 13 amino acids. The CDR3: CASSPSGIPEQYF. The DNA for the CDR3 is TGTGCCAGCTCACCCAGCGGGATTCCCGAGCAGTACTTC.

The chain links TRBV7-2 to TRBJ2-7, with D tentatively TRBD2 (7 bases). Per germline, CDR1 SGHTA and CDR2 FQGNSA. The CDR3 consists of 15 residues. With 3 bases removed from V and 2 bases from J, the gap between germline ends came to 14 bases. CDR3 loop: CASSFTLGGPYEQYF. As DNA, the CDR3 is TGTGCCAGCAGCTTCACTTTGGGGGGGCCCTACGAGCAGTACTTC.

This chain links TRBV7-2 with TRBJ2-5; D gene ambiguous. CDR3 length equals 14 residues. V was shortened by 4 bases and J by 2 bases, with 11 bases between the two germline ends. The V gene's germline CDR1 is SGHTA and CDR2 FQGNSA. The CDR3 sequence is CASSSGPLQETQYF. Here the CDR3 DNA reads TGTGCCAGCAGCTCTGGGCCATTGCAAGAGACCCAGTACTTC. Filled out from reference TRBV7-2 and TRBJ2-5, the complete variable domain reads GAGVSQSPSNKVTEKGKDVELRCDPISGHTALYWYRQSLGQGLEFLIYFQGNSAPDKSGLPSDRFSAERTGGSVSTLTIQRTQQEDSAVYLCASSSGPLQETQYFGPGTRLLVL.

This clonotype was detected only a few times. The V call is TRBV7-9, the J call TRBJ2-7, with D possibly TRBD1 on 6 matching bases. The germline V and J ends were trimmed by 3 bases and 4 bases, with 16 bases remaining between them. The CDR3 sequence is 15 residues long. Germline V gene data show CDR1 as SEHNR and CDR2 as FQNEAQ (reference sequence). CDR3 sequence: CASSLRTVAAYEQYF. For the CDR3, the DNA is TGTGCCAGCAGCTTGCGGACAGTTGCGGCGTACGAGCAGTACTTC.

V usage is TRBV27 and J usage is TRBJ2-3; D unresolved. This CDR3 contains 14 residues. Germline V gene sequence: CDR1 MNHEY, CDR2 SMNVEV (reference sequence). Trimming left V 7 bases short and J 2 bases short, with 13 bases between. CDR3 residues: CASNKDHYTDTQYF. Written as DNA, the CDR3 is TGTGCCAGCAATAAGGACCACTACACAGATACGCAGTATTTT.

This clonotype appeared a few times. The chain employs TRBV7-2 and TRBJ2-1; 7 bases map to TRBD1. Germline V gene data show CDR1 as SGHTA and CDR2 as FQGNSA. After removal of 3 bases from V and 8 bases from J, the junction contained 4 bases not matched to a gene. The CDR3 length is 13 residues. The CDR3 region is CASSLGTDDEQFF. The CDR3 DNA sequence: TGTGCCAGCAGCTTGGGGACAGACGATGAGCAGTTCTTC. The entire variable domain, with the rest obtained from reference TRBV7-2 and TRBJ2-1, is as follows: GAGVSQSPSNKVTEKGKDVELRCDPISGHTALYWYRQSLGQGLEFLIYFQGNSAPDKSGLPSDRFSAERTGGSVSTLTIQRTQQEDSAVYLCASSLGTDDEQFFGPGTRLTVL.

A note on this clonotype: This may stem from a read error, because a much larger clone lies one nucleotide away. The genes are TRBV7-2 and TRBJ1-4; a weak D match, TRBD1 (5 bases). The germline V gene encodes CDR1 SGHTA and CDR2 FQGNSA. The V and J ends lost 5 bases and 7 bases respectively, with 20 bases between them. This CDR3 contains 16 residues. Here the CDR3 DNA reads TGTGCCAGCAGCCCGCTCGGGATGGGGGGGAGTGAAAAACTGTTTTTT. Amino acids: CASSPLGMGGSEKLFF.

The gene calls are TRBV12-3 or TRBV12-4 and TRBJ1-6; no reliable D call. The ends were cut back, 3 bases at V and 9 bases at J, with 15 bases in the middle. The CDR3 consists of 15 residues. DNA for the CDR3: TGTGCCAGCAGTTTGGGAACGAATTTTGGTTCACCCCTCCACTTT. It codes for CASSLGTNFGSPLHF.

The chain joins TRBV28 to TRBJ2-3, with 8 nucleotides matching TRBD1. Germline V lookup: CDR1 MDHEN, CDR2 SYDVKM. The ends lost 5 bases at V and 4 bases at J; junction bases unmatched: 8. The CDR3 contains 15 residues. CDR3 DNA: TGTGCCAGCAGTCCTAGGACAGGGTGGCCAGATACGCAGTATTTT. Translated, it gives CASSPRTGWPDTQYF.

This chain uses TRBV7-2 with TRBJ2-1; D possibly corresponds to TRBD2 (6 bases). Trimming cost V 5 bases and J 9 bases, with 17 bases left between them. This CDR3 comprises 14 residues. Germline V gene sequence: CDR1 SGHTA, CDR2 FQGNSA. CDR3 nucleotides: TGTGCCAGCAGCGAATATCTAGCGCCCACTGAGCAGTTCTTC. Translating gives CASSEYLAPTEQFF.

The V call is TRBV15, the J call TRBJ2-3; D is ambiguous. In germline, CDR1 is LNHNV, CDR2 YYDKDF (reference sequence). The CDR3 contains 12 residues. With 4 bases removed from V and 8 bases from J, the gap between germline ends came to 10 bases. This CDR3 reads CATSTARVTQYF. As DNA, the CDR3 is TGTGCCACCAGCACCGCTAGGGTTACGCAGTATTTT. Full variable domain (remainder filled in from reference TRBV15 and TRBJ2-3): DAMVIQNPRYQVTQFGKPVTLSCSQTLNHNVMYWYQQKSSQAPKLLFHYYDKDFNNEADTPDNFQSRRPNTSFCFLDIRSPGLGDTAMYLCATSTARVTQYFGPGTRLTVL.

V usage is TRBV29-1 and J usage is TRBJ2-7; no clear D. Trimming cost V 4 bases and J 2 bases, with 12 bases left between them. This CDR3 is built from 13 residues. Germline CDR1 and CDR2: SQVTM and ANQGSEA. The DNA for the CDR3 is TGCAGCGTTGTCTGGGCGCCAACCTACGAGCAGTACTTC. Protein: CSVVWAPTYEQYF.

The CDR3 is CSALVAGVGPQHF. The DNA for the CDR3 is TGCAGCGCCCTAGTGGCGGGGGTTGGGCCCCAGCATTTT. The chain combines TRBV29-1 with TRBJ1-5; a weak D match, TRBD1 (5 bases). CDR3 size: 13 residues. The ends were cut back, 7 bases at V and 9 bases at J, with 19 bases in the middle. The germline V gene encodes CDR1 SQVTM and CDR2 ANQGSEA.

This clonotype turned up a few times. The V and J genes are TRBV4-1 and TRBJ2-1; D is possibly TRBD2 (5 bases). Germline-derived CDR1 and CDR2 are MGHRA and YSYEKL. V was shortened by 4 bases and J by 7 bases, with 17 bases between the two germline ends. CDR3 length: 15 residues. The chain's CDR3 is CASSPGVDLNNEQFF. The CDR3 DNA reads TGCGCCAGCAGCCCCGGGGTAGATCTTAATAATGAGCAGTTCTTC.

The chain is built from TRBV12-3 or TRBV12-4 and TRBJ2-2; 8 positions match TRBD2. This CDR3 contains 15 residues. With 5 bases clipped from V and 0 bases from J, the junction kept 2 bases outside the gene matches. The CDR3 loop reads CASSHGGANTGELFF. CDR3 in DNA: TGTGCCAGCAGTCACGGGGGGGCGAACACCGGGGAGCTGTTTTTT.

This chain joins TRBV6-5 and TRBJ2-5; 7 bases are a match to TRBD2. Trimming at V came to 8 bases and at J to 4 bases, leaving 7 bases not matched to a gene. Germline V gives CDR1 MNHEY, CDR2 SVGAGI. This CDR3 comprises 13 residues. As DNA, the CDR3 is TGTGCCAGCGGGAGGGCCACGGGAGAGACCCAGTACTTC. Translated: CASGRATGETQYF.

This clonotype was observed a handful of times. The chain uses TRBV11-2 and TRBJ1-4; 7 bases match TRBD1. The CDR3 sequence is 17 residues long. Germline V gives CDR1 SGHAT, CDR2 FQNNGV. J gave up 0 bases and V 5 bases, and 9 bases lay outside the gene matches. CDR3: CASSDRQGGSTNEKLFF. The CDR3 bases are TGTGCCAGCAGCGACCGACAGGGTGGGTCAACTAATGAAAAACTGTTTTTT.

This clonotype was seen just once. The chain recombines TRBV2 with TRBJ2-5; no firm D call. In germline, CDR1 is SNHLY, CDR2 FYNNEI. V shed 6 bases and J shed 1 base, with 15 bases lying between them. This CDR3 has 15 amino acids. The CDR3 sequence: CASSYQTEFQETQYF. CDR3 sequence (DNA): TGTGCCAGCAGCTACCAGACGGAGTTCCAAGAGACCCAGTACTTC.

This clonotype appeared a few times. CDR3 bases: TGTGCCAGCAGCCCCTTATGGCAGCCCCAGCATTTT. This codes for CASSPLWQPQHF. The chain uses TRBV7-2 and TRBJ1-5; D ambiguous. Germline CDR1 reads SGHTA; CDR2 reads FQGNSA. This CDR3 comprises 12 residues. Trimming stripped 5 bases from V and 7 bases from J, with 9 bases between.

The genes are TRBV11-2 and TRBJ2-5; D might be TRBD1 or TRBD2, each matching 5 bases. The CDR3 loop spans 17 amino acids. Germline assignment: CDR1 SGHAT and CDR2 FQNNGV. V shed 5 bases and J shed 0 bases, with 19 bases lying between them. CDR3: CASSLWPGKDNQETQYF. In nucleotides, the CDR3 is TGTGCCAGCAGCCTATGGCCCGGGAAGGACAACCAAGAGACCCAGTACTTC. The full variable domain, with the rest looked up from reference TRBV11-2 and TRBJ2-5, is EAGVAQSPRYKIIEKRQSVAFWCNPISGHATLYWYQQILGQGPKLLIQFQNNGVVDDSQLPKDRFSAERLKGVDSTLKIQPAKLEDSAVYLCASSLWPGKDNQETQYFGPGTRLLVL.

This clonotype has only one observation. The chain links TRBV12-3 or TRBV12-4 to TRBJ1-1, with D uncertain. Trimming cost V 4 bases and J 6 bases, with 21 bases left between them. This CDR3 has 16 amino acids. The CDR3 nucleotides read TGTGCCAGCAGTTCCCCCCCGTCGGGCTTGGTCGCTGAAGCTTTCTTT. Translating it yields CASSSPPSGLVAEAFF.